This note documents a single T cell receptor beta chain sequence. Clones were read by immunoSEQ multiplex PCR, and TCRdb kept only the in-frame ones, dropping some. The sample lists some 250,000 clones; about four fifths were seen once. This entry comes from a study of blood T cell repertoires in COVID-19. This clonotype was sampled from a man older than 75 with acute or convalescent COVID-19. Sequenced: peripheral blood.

The DNA for the CDR3 is TGCGCCAGCAGCCAACAGGGCTGGCACACTGAAGCTTTCTTT. It translates to CASSQQGWHTEAFF. The J gene is TRBJ1-1, the V gene TRBV5-1; the D gene is possibly TRBD1 (6 bases). The V gene's germline CDR1 is SGHRS and CDR2 YFSETQ. Trimming took 4 bases from V and 3 from J, leaving 13 bases between them. This CDR3 region has 14 residues. The full variable domain, in which reference TRBV5-1 and TRBJ1-1 provide the parts outside the CDR3, is KAGVTQTPRYLIKTRGQQVTLSCSPISGHRSVSWYQQTPGQGLQFLFEYFSETQRNKGNFPGRFSGRQFSNSRSEMNVSTLELGDSALYLCASSQQGWHTEAFFGQGTRLTVV.